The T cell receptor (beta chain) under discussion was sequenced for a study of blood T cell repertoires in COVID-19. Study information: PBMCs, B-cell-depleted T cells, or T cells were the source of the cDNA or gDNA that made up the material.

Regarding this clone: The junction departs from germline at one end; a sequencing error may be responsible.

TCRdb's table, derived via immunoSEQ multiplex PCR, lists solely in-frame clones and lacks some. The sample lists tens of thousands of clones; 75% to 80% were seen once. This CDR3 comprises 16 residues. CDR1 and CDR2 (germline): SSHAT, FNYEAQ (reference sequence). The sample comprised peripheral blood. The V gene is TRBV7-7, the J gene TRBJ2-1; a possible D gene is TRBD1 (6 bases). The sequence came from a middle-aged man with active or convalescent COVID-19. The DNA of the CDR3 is TGTGCTAGCAGCACACAAACCGGACAGAAACTACATGAGCAGTTCTTC. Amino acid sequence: CASSTQTGQKLHEQFF.